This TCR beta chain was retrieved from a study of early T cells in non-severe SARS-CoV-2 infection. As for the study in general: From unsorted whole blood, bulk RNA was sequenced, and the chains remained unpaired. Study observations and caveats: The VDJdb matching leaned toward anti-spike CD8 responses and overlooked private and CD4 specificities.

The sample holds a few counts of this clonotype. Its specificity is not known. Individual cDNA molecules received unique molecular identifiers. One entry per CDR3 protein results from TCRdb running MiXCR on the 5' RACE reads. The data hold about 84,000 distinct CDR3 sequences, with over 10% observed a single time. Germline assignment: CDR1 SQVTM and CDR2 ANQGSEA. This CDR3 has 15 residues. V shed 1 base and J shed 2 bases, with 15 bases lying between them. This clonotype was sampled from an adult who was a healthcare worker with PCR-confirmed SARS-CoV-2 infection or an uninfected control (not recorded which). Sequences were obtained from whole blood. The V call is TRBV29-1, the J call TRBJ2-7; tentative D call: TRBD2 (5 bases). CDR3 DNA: TGCAGCGTTGAAGCAAACGGGGATACCCCCTACGAGCAGTACTTC. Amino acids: CSVEANGDTPYEQYF.